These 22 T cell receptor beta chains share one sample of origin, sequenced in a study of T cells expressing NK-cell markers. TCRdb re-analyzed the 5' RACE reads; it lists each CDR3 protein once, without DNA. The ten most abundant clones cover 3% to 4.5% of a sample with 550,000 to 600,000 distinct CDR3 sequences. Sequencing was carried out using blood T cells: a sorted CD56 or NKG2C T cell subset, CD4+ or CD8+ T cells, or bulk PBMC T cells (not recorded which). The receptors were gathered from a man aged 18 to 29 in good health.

CDR3 protein: CASSATRGGYGYEQYF. This chain joins TRBV9 and TRBJ2-7; TCRdb's D call of TRBD2 is untestable without DNA. Germline V gene data show CDR1 as SGDLS and CDR2 as YYNGEE. There are 16 residues in the CDR3.

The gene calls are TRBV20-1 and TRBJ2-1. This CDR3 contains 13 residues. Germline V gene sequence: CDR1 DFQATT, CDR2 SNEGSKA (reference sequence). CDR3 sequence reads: CSAKSNLHNEQFF.

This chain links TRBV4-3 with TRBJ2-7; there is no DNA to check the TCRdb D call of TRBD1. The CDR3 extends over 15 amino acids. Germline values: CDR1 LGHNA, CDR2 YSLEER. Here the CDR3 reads CASSQDLAREYEQYF.

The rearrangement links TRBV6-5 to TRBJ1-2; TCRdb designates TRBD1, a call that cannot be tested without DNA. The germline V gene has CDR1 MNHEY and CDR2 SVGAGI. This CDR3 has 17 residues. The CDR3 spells CASSYIGGQGASYGYTF.

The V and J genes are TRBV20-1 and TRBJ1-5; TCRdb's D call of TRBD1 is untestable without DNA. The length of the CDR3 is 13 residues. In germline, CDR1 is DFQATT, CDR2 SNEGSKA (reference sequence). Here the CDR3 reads CSASPPGDQPQHF.

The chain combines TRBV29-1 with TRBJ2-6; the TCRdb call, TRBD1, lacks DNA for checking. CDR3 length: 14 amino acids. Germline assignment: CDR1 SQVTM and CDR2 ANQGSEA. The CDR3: CSVETGSGANVLTF.

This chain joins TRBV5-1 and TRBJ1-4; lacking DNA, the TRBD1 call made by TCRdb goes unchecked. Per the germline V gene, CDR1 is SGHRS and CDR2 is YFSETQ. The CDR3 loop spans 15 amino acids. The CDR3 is CASSSEQGALEKLFF.

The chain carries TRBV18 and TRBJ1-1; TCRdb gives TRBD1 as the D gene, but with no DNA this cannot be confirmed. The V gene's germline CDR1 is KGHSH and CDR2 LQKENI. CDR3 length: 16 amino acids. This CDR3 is CASSPLRTGRGTEAFF.

CDR3 sequence: CASSHRRIGMNTEAFF. V usage is TRBV18 and J usage is TRBJ1-1. From germline, CDR1 is KGHSH and CDR2 LQKENI. The CDR3 extends over 16 amino acids.

The CDR3 region is CASSLRGTGSNIQYF. The chain joins TRBV28 to TRBJ2-4; TCRdb designates TRBD1, a call that cannot be tested without DNA. The CDR3 loop spans 15 amino acids. Per germline, CDR1 MDHEN and CDR2 SYDVKM.

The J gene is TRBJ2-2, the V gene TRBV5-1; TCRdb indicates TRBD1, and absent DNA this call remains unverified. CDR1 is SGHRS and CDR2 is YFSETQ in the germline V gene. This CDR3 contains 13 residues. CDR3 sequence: CASSSDPVGELFF.

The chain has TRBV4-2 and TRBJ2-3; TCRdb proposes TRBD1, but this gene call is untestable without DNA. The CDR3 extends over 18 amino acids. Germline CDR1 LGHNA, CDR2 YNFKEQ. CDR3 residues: CASSQPGTVPRSTDTQYF.

The CDR3 sequence is CATSDAGGLGTGELFF. The rearrangement uses TRBV24-1 and TRBJ2-2; the D gene TCRdb calls, TRBD2, cannot be checked with no DNA. Per the germline V gene, CDR1 is KGHDR and CDR2 is SFDVKD. This CDR3 has 16 residues.

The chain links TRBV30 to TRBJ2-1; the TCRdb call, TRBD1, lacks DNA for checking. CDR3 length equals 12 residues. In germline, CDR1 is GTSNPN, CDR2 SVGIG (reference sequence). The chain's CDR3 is CAWSRVQNEQFF.

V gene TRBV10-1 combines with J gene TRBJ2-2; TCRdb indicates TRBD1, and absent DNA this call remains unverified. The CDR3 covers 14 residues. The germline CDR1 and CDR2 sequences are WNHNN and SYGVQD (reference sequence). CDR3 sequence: CASRTDGDTGELFF.

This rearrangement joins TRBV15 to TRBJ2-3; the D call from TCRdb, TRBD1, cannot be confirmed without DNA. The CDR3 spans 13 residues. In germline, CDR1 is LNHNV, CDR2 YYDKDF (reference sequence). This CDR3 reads CATSPRRQGTQYF.

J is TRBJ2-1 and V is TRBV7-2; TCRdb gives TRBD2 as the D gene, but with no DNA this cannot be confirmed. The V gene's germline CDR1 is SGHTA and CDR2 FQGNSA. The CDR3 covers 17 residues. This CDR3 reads CASSLPSGRSSYNEQFF. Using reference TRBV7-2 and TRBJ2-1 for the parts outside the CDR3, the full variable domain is GAGVSQSPSNKVTEKGKDVELRCDPISGHTALYWYRQSLGQGLEFLIYFQGNSAPDKSGLPSDRFSAERTGGSVSTLTIQRTQQEDSAVYLCASSLPSGRSSYNEQFFGPGTRLTVL.

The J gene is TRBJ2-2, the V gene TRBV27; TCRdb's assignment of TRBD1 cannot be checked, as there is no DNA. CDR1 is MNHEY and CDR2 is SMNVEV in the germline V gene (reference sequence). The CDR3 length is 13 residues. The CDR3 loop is CASSLGPGRSLFF.

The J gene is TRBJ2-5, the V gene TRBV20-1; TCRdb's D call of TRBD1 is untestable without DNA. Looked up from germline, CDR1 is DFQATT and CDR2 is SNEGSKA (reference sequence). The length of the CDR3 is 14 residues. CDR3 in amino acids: CSAKSGAPQETQYF.

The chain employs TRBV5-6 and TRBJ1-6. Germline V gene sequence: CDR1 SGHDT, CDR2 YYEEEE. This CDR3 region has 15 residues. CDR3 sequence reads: CASSLAVLRDSPLHF.

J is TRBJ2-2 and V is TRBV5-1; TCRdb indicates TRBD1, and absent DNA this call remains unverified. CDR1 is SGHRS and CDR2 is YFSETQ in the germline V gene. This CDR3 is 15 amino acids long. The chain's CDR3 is CASSYRQEGTGELFF. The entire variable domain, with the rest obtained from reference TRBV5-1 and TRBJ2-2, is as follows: KAGVTQTPRYLIKTRGQQVTLSCSPISGHRSVSWYQQTPGQGLQFLFEYFSETQRNKGNFPGRFSGRQFSNSRSEMNVSTLELGDSALYLCASSYRQEGTGELFFGEGSRLTVL.

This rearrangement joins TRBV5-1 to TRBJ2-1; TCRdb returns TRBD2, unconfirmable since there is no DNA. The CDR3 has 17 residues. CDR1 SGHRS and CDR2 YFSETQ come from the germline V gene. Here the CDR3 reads CASSSHRGVAGVNEQFF.